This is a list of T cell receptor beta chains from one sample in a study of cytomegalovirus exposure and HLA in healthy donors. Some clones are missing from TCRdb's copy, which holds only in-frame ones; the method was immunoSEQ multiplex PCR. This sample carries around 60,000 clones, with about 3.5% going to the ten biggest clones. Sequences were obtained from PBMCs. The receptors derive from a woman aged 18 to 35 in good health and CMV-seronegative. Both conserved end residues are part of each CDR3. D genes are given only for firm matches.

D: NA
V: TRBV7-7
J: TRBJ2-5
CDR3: CASSLGRLVSQETQYF
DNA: TGTGCTAGCAGCTTAGGCCGACTAGTATCTCAAGAGACCCAGTACTTC

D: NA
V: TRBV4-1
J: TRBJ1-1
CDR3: CASSQVYPTANTEAFF
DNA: TGCGCCAGCAGCCAAGTGTATCCAACAGCGAACACTGAAGCTTTCTTT

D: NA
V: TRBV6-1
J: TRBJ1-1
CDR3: CASSDERVRGITEAFF
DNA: TGTGCCAGCAGTGATGAGAGAGTTCGGGGGATCACTGAAGCTTTCTTT

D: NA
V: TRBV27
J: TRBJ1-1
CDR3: CASSLEGRRNTEAFF
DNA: TGTGCCAGCAGTTTGGAGGGGCGGAGGAACACTGAAGCTTTCTTT

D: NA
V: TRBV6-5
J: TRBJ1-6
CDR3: CASSYSTGVNSPLHF
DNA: TGTGCCAGCAGTTACTCGACGGGGGTGAATTCACCCCTCCACTTT

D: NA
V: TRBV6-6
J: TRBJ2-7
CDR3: CASSSLGRFWAYEQYF
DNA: TGTGCCAGCAGCTCTCTGGGGCGGTTCTGGGCCTACGAGCAGTACTTC

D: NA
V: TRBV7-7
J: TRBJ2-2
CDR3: CASSLERGDTGELFF
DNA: TGTGCTAGCAGCTTAGAAAGGGGCGACACCGGGGAGCTGTTTTTT

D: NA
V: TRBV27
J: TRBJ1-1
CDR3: CASSFVQGRTEAFF
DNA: TGTGCCAGCAGTTTCGTTCAGGGGAGAACTGAAGCTTTCTTT

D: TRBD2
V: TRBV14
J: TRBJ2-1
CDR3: CASSPPGLAGGTDEQFF
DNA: TGTGCCAGCAGTCCACCGGGACTAGCGGGAGGGACGGATGAGCAGTTCTTC

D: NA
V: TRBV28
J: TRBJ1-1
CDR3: CASSLSLGGAEAFF
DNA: TGTGCCAGCAGTTTATCGCTAGGGGGAGCTGAAGCTTTCTTT

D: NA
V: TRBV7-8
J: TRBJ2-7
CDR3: CASSYQRLNYEQYF
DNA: TGTGCCAGCAGTTACCAGAGGCTAAACTACGAGCAGTACTTC

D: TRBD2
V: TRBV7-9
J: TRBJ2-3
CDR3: CASSGPGLAGVSTDTQYF
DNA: TGTGCCAGCAGCGGACCGGGACTAGCGGGAGTGAGCACAGATACGCAGTATTTT

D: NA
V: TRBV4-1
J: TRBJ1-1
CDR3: CASSHGGAAEAFF
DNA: TGCGCCAGCAGCCATGGGGGGGCAGCTGAAGCTTTCTTT

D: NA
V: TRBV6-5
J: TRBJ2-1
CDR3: CASSDFTNNEQFF
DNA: TGTGCCAGCAGTGATTTTACTAACAATGAGCAGTTCTTC

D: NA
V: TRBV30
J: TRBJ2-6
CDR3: CAWSVGDYRVTSGANVLTF
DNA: TGTGCCTGGAGTGTGGGTGATTACAGGGTAACTTCTGGGGCCAACGTCCTGACTTTC

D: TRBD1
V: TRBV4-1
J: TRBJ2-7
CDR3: CASSLGQGSHYEQYF
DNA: TGCGCCAGCAGCCTAGGACAGGGAAGTCACTACGAGCAGTACTTC

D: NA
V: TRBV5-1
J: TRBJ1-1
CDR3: CASSSDSYTEAFF
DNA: TGCGCCAGCAGCTCGGACAGCTACACTGAAGCTTTCTTT

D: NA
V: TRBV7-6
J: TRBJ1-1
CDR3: CASSLAGMNTEAFF
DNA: TGTGCCAGCAGCTTAGCGGGCATGAACACTGAAGCTTTCTTT

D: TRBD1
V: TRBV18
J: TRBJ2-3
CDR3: CASSPPGQGYPDTQYF
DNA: TGTGCCAGCTCACCACCAGGACAGGGGTACCCAGATACGCAGTATTTT

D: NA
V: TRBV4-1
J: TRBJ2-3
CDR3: CASSQAYTDTQYF
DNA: TGCGCCAGCAGCCAAGCTTACACAGATACGCAGTATTTT

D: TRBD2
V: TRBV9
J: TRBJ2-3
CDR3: CASSPRLAGATDTQYF
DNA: TGTGCCAGCAGCCCTCGTCTGGCGGGAGCGACAGATACGCAGTATTTT

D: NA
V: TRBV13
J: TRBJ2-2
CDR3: CASSLTASWFPGELFF
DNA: TGTGCCAGCAGCTTAACGGCTAGCTGGTTCCCCGGGGAGCTGTTTTTT

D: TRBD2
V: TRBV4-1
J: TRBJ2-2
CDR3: CASSQREYAGELFF
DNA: TGCGCCAGCAGCCAGCGGGAGTATGCCGGGGAGCTGTTTTTT

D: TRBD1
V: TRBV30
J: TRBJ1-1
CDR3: CAWEQGWTEAFF
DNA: TGTGCCTGGGAACAGGGGTGGACTGAAGCTTTCTTT

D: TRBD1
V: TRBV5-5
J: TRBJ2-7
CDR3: CASSPRQGRSSYEQYF
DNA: TGTGCCAGCAGTCCGCGACAGGGGCGTTCCTCCTACGAGCAGTACTTC

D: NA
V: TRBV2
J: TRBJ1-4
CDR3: CASSQDRSSGEKLFF
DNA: TGTGCCAGCAGTCAAGACCGAAGCTCCGGTGAAAAACTGTTTTTT

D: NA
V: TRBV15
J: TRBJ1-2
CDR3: CATSRSNYGYTF
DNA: TGTGCCACCAGCAGGTCAAACTATGGCTACACCTTC

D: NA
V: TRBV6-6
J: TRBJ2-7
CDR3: CASSYSAGAPYEQYF
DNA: TGTGCCAGCAGTTACTCGGCGGGGGCCCCCTACGAGCAGTACTTC

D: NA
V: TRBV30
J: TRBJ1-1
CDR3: CAWSALGGRTEAFF
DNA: TGTGCCTGGAGTGCTTTGGGGGGACGCACTGAAGCTTTCTTT

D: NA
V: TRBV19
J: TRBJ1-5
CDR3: CASSIRDLYRGNQPQHF
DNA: TGTGCCAGTAGTATTAGGGACCTCTACAGGGGCAATCAGCCCCAGCATTTT

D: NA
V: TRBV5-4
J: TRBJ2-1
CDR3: CASSAGLSYNEQFF
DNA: TGTGCCAGCAGCGCGGGACTCTCCTACAATGAGCAGTTCTTC

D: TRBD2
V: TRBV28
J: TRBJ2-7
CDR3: CASSPSGGADSYEQYF
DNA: TGTGCCAGCAGCCCGAGCGGGGGAGCCGACTCCTACGAGCAGTACTTC

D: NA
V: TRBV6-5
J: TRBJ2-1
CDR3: CASTSNGYNEQFF
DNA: TGTGCCAGCACTTCAAACGGCTACAATGAGCAGTTCTTC

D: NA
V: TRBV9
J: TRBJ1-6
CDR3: CASTDRYNSPLHF
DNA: TGTGCCAGCACCGACAGGTATAATTCACCCCTCCACTTT

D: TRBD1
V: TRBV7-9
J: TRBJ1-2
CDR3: CASSSRTGPSGYTF
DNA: TGTGCCAGCAGCTCCCGGACAGGGCCATCAGGCTACACCTTC

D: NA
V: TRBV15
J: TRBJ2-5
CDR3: CATSSGQGEETQYF
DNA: TGTGCCACCAGCAGCGGCCAGGGTGAGGAGACCCAGTACTTC

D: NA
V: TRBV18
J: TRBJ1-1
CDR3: CASSLRPGLEAFF
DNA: TGTGCCAGCTCCCTTCGACCAGGACTTGAAGCTTTCTTT

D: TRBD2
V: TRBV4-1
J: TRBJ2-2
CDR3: CASSQTATSNTGELFF
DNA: TGCGCCAGCAGCCAAACGGCGACTAGCAACACCGGGGAGCTGTTTTTT

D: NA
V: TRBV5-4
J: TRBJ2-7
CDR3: CASGPRYF
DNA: TGTGCCAGCGGCCCCCGGTACTTC

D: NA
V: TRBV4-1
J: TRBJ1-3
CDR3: CASSQGGLGRNTIYF
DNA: TGCGCCAGCAGCCAAGGAGGACTCGGAAGAAACACCATATATTTT

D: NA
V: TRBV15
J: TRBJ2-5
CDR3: CATSRGGGGQETQYF
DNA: TGTGCCACCAGCAGGGGAGGGGGAGGCCAAGAGACCCAGTACTTC

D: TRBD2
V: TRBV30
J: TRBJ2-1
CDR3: CAWRGGSRNEQFF
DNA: TGTGCCTGGAGGGGCGGGAGCCGGAATGAGCAGTTCTTC

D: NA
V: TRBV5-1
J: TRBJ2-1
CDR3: CASSLDHEAEQFF
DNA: TGCGCCAGCAGCTTGGATCACGAGGCTGAGCAGTTCTTC

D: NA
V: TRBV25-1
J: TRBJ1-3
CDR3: CASSEGMGQGNTIYF
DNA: TGTGCCAGCAGTGAAGGGATGGGGCAAGGAAACACCATATATTTT

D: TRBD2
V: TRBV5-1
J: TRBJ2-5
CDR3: CASTPGSSGRETQYF
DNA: TGCGCCAGCACCCCTGGATCTAGCGGGAGGGAGACCCAGTACTTC

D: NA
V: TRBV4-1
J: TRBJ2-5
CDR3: CASSQDKTQYF
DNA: TGCGCCAGCAGCCAAGACAAGACCCAGTACTTC

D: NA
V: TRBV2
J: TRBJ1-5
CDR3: CASRGQSNQPQHF
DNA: TGTGCCAGCAGAGGACAGAGCAATCAGCCCCAGCATTTT

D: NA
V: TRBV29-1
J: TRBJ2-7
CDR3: CSAGAGDSYEQYF
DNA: TGCAGCGCCGGGGCAGGGGACTCCTACGAGCAGTACTTC

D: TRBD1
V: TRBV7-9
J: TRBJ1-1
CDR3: CASSLVDRGNTEAFF
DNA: TGTGCCAGCAGCTTAGTTGACAGGGGGAACACTGAAGCTTTCTTT